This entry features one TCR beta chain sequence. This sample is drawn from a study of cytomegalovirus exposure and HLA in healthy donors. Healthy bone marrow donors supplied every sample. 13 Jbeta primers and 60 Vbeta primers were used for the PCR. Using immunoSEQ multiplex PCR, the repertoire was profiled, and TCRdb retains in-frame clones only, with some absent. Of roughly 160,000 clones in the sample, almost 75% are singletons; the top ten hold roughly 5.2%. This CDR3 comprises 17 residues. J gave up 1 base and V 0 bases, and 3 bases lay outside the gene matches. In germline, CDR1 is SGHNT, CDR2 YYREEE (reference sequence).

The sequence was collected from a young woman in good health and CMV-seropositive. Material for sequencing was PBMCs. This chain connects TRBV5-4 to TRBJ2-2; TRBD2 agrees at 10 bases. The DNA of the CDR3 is TGTGCCAGCAGCTTGGGTAGCGGGGGGAAGAACACCGGGGAGCTGTTTTTT. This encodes CASSLGSGGKNTGELFF.